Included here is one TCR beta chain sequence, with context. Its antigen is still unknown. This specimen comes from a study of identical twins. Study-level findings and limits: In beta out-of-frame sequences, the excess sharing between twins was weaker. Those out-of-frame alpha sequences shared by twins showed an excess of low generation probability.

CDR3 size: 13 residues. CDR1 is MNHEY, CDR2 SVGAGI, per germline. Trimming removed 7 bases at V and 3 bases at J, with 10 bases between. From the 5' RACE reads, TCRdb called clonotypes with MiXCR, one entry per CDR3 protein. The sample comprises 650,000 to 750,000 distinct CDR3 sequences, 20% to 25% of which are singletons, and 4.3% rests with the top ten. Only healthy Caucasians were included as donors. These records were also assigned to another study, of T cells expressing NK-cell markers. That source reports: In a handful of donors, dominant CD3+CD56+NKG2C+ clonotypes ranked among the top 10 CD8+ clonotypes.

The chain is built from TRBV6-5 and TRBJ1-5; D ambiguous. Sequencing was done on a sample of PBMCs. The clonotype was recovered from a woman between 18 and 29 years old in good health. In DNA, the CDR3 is TGTGCCAGCAAGTCTACGAACAATCAGCCCCAGCATTTT. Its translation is CASKSTNNQPQHF.